The following is a T cell receptor beta chain sequence with its context. These data come from a study of T cell changes during pregnancy in multiple sclerosis. Sequencing used immunoSEQ multiplex PCR; TCRdb keeps in-frame clones, though not all of them. The sample comprises more than 50,000 clones, roughly 89% of which are singletons, and almost 0.5% rests with the top ten. The CDR3 covers 15 residues. Germline CDR1 and CDR2: SNHLY and FYNNEI. V gave up 5 bases and J gave up 7 bases; unmatched junction bases: 11. This sequence originates from a female donor in good health, enrolled as a control in a pregnancy study. V is TRBV2 and J is TRBJ1-2; 9 bases line up with TRBD1. The sequenced sample was CD4+ T cells from peripheral blood mononuclear cells, obtained after pregnancy. The CDR3 nucleotides read TGTGCCAGCAGTCCTACCACAGGGGGCCCCGGTGGCTACACCTTC. Protein product: CASSPTTGGPGGYTF.